This TCR beta chain is from a study of identical twins. CDR3 length: 21 residues. The germline V gene encodes CDR1 SGHAT and CDR2 FQDESV (reference sequence). V lost 5 bases and J lost 0, with 31 bases in between. TCRdb passed the 5' RACE reads through MiXCR, listing each CDR3 protein once. The table shows about 530,000 distinct CDR3 sequences, with about a fifth occurring only once. There are a few counts of this clonotype. The sample was also reused in another study, on yellow fever vaccine responses in identical twins.

The chain has TRBV11-1 and TRBJ1-1; maybe TRBD1 (6 bases). The TCR sequence derives from a woman under 30 in good health. Sequencing was carried out using CD4+ T cells sorted from blood. CDR3 amino acids: CASSAGDILLGSYRLNTEAFF. CDR3 in DNA: TGTGCCAGCAGCGCGGGGGACATTCTGCTGGGGTCTTATAGATTGAACACTGAAGCTTTCTTT.